This passage covers 21 T cell receptor beta chains from one sample sequenced in a study of shared clonotypes between healthy human individuals. The table came from immunoSEQ multiplex PCR; TCRdb's copy has only in-frame clones and leaves some out. The table has some 1.5 million clones, 95% to 99% seen once. Sequenced input: naive CD4+ T cells sorted from blood. Subset specified: CD45RA+ positively selected. All receptors derive from a man younger than 45 in good health.

The genes are TRBV4-1 and TRBJ1-5; D remains unclear. CDR1 and CDR2 from the germline V gene are MGHRA and YSYEKL. V lost 5 bases, J lost 4 bases, and 9 bases lay in between. There are 13 residues in the CDR3. The DNA of the CDR3 is TGCGCCAGCAGCGGACTAGGGAATCAGCCCCAGCATTTT. Protein: CASSGLGNQPQHF.

This chain uses TRBV27 with TRBJ2-1; maybe TRBD1 (5 bases). Trimming left V 0 bases short and J 8 bases short, with 14 bases between. Germline CDR1 is MNHEY and CDR2 is SMNVEV (reference sequence). There are 15 residues in the CDR3. The CDR3 DNA reads as TGTGCCAGCAGTTTATCGTCCCAGGGTTGGTATGAGCAGTTCTTC. Amino acids: CASSLSSQGWYEQFF.

This clone showed up just once. This chain links TRBV2 with TRBJ2-1; maybe TRBD1 (7 bases). The V gene lost 3 bases and the J gene lost 4 bases, with 13 bases spanning the gap. Germline CDR1 and CDR2: SNHLY and FYNNEI. The CDR3 runs 15 residues. The CDR3 is CASSDRAGGYNEQFF. DNA for the CDR3: TGTGCCAGCAGTGATCGGGCAGGGGGGTACAATGAGCAGTTCTTC.

The chain combines TRBV28 with TRBJ1-1; no clear D gene. The CDR3 covers 14 residues. The germline V gene has CDR1 MDHEN and CDR2 SYDVKM. Trimming cost V 6 bases and J 8 bases, with 19 bases left between them. CDR3 loop: CASSPSGEAEEAFF. The DNA for the CDR3 is TGTGCCAGCAGCCCCTCTGGAGAAGCCGAGGAAGCTTTCTTT.

Concerning this clone itself: The same CDR3 is also encoded by other DNA sequences in this sample. The rearrangement uses TRBV11-3 and TRBJ2-2; D unresolved. Germline-derived CDR1 and CDR2 are SGHNT and YENEEA. Between the trimmed V and J ends, which lost 4 bases and 5 bases, there was a span of 5 bases. This CDR3 comprises 12 residues. The CDR3 loop reads CASSSGTGELFF. The CDR3 DNA sequence: TGTGCCAGCAGCTCCGGAACCGGGGAGCTGTTTTTT.

The chain uses TRBV14 and TRBJ2-5; D is possibly TRBD2 (6 bases). The CDR3 length is 14 residues. Germline assignment: CDR1 SGHDN and CDR2 FVKESK. The V end was cut by 3 bases, the J end by 3 bases, with 11 bases between. The CDR3 nucleotides are TGTGCCAGCAGCCAGAATGGACTAAAAGAGACCCAGTACTTC. Protein sequence: CASSQNGLKETQYF.

The chain carries TRBV5-5 and TRBJ2-7; TRBD1 is a possible D gene (5 bases). The CDR3 is 16 amino acids. CDR1 is SGHKS, CDR2 YYEKEE, per germline (reference sequence). V was trimmed by 4 bases and J by 9 bases, leaving 26 bases between them. The CDR3 region has the DNA TGTGCCAGCAGCGTAAACTTAAGGGGTACCGGTTTAACGCAGTACTTC. It encodes CASSVNLRGTGLTQYF.

The rearrangement joins TRBV30 to TRBJ2-4; D remains ambiguous. This CDR3 contains 15 residues. Germline lookup yields CDR1 GTSNPN and CDR2 SVGIG (reference sequence). Trimming removed 2 bases from V and 0 bases from J, with 11 bases in between. The chain's CDR3 is CAWSRKILAKNIQYF. CDR3 bases: TGTGCCTGGAGTAGAAAGATTCTAGCCAAAAACATTCAGTACTTC.

This chain uses TRBV7-2 with TRBJ2-7; D gene unclear. V gave up 1 base and J gave up 2 bases, with 12 bases separating them. Germline values: CDR1 SGHTA, CDR2 FQGNSA. The CDR3 spans 15 residues. The DNA of the CDR3 is TGTGCCAGCAGCTTAGATGCTCCGACCACCTACGAGCAGTACTTC. This translates into CASSLDAPTTYEQYF.

The chain recombines TRBV7-9 with TRBJ2-2; D tentatively reads TRBD1 or TRBD2 (5 bases each). CDR3 length equals 13 residues. The germline CDR1 and CDR2 sequences are SEHNR and FQNEAQ (reference sequence). V lost 5 bases and J 6 bases, leaving 10 bases between the germline ends. The CDR3 here is CASSRDVPGELFF. For the CDR3, the DNA is TGTGCCAGCAGCCGGGACGTTCCCGGGGAGCTGTTTTTT.

This clone was observed a single time. The chain couples TRBV5-4 to TRBJ2-3, with 12 bases lining up with TRBD2. V lost 2 bases and J lost 2; bases outside the gene matches: 6. Germline CDR1 reads SGHNT; CDR2 reads YYREEE (reference sequence). This CDR3 comprises 17 residues. The CDR3 DNA is TGTGCCAGCAGCTTCGGAGGACTAGCGGGATACACAGATACGCAGTATTTT. This gives the protein CASSFGGLAGYTDTQYF.

The count of this clone is one. The V and J genes are TRBV7-2 and TRBJ2-7, with D possibly matching TRBD1 (5 bases). Looked up from germline, CDR1 is SGHTA and CDR2 is FQGNSA. The CDR3 has 13 amino acids. Deletions cut 6 bases from V and 6 bases from J, with 15 bases between. CDR3 sequence: CASSRLQGSEQYF. CDR3 nucleotides: TGTGCCAGCAGTCGACTCCAGGGTAGCGAGCAGTACTTC.

V is TRBV19 and J is TRBJ1-3; D is unresolved. The CDR3 has 12 residues. CDR1 LNHDA and CDR2 SQIVND come from the germline V gene (reference sequence). V dropped 11 bases and J dropped 2 bases, with 10 bases sitting between them. DNA for the CDR3: TGTGCCGTGGGGTCGGCTGGAAACACCATATATTTT. Translation: CAVGSAGNTIYF.

This clone appeared once. The CDR3 here is CASSFGTDYEKLFF. CDR3 DNA: TGTGCCAGCAGCTTCGGGACAGATTATGAAAAACTGTTTTTT. The J gene is TRBJ1-4, the V gene TRBV2, with 7 bases identical to TRBD1. Germline lookup yields CDR1 SNHLY and CDR2 FYNNEI. The CDR3 has 14 residues. V gave up 6 bases and J gave up 6 bases; unmatched junction bases: 7. Full variable domain (rest looked up from reference TRBV2 and TRBJ1-4): EPEVTQTPSHQVTQMGQEVILRCVPISNHLYFYWYRQILGQKVEFLVSFYNNEISEKSEIFDDQFSVERPDGSNFTLKIRSTKLEDSAMYFCASSFGTDYEKLFFGSGTQLSVL.

The CDR3 loop reads CASSQPGTSGTDTQYF. CDR3 DNA: TGTGCCAGCAGTCAACCCGGGACTAGCGGCACAGATACGCAGTATTTT. The chain combines TRBV7-9 with TRBJ2-3; TRBD2 matches 10 bases. In germline, CDR1 is SEHNR, CDR2 FQNEAQ (reference sequence). The CDR3 runs to 16 residues. V gave up 6 bases and J gave up 1 base; unmatched junction bases: 7.

The rearrangement joins TRBV6-1 to TRBJ1-1; 7 bases line up with TRBD1. CDR3 size: 13 residues. Germline CDR1 and CDR2: MNHNS and SASEGT. V shed 6 bases, J shed 4 bases, and the junction held 5 bases outside the gene matches. This CDR3 is CASRATGTTEAFF. Written as DNA, the CDR3 is TGTGCCAGCAGAGCGACAGGGACCACTGAAGCTTTCTTT.

The chain joins TRBV11-1 to TRBJ2-7; the match to TRBD2 covers 7 bases. The CDR3 loop spans 14 amino acids. Germline V gives CDR1 SGHAT, CDR2 FQDESV (reference sequence). Trimming took 5 bases from V and 4 from J; bases not matched to a gene: 8. The CDR3 bases are TGTGCCAGCAGCCGGGGAGGGAGAGGTTACGAGCAGTACTTC. It encodes CASSRGGRGYEQYF. Full variable domain (rest looked up from reference TRBV11-1 and TRBJ2-7): EAEVAQSPRYKITEKSQAVAFWCDPISGHATLYWYRQILGQGPELLVQFQDESVVDDSQLPKDRFSAERLKGVDSTLKIQPAELGDSAMYLCASSRGGRGYEQYFGPGTRLTVT.

A single count supports this clone. The rearrangement uses TRBV19 and TRBJ2-2, with a tentative D call TRBD2 (5 bases). CDR1 LNHDA and CDR2 SQIVND come from the germline V gene (reference sequence). The ends were cut back, 1 base at V and 6 bases at J, with 6 bases in the middle. CDR3 length: 13 amino acids. DNA for the CDR3: TGTGCCAGTAGTATAGCGAGGGCCGGGGAGCTGTTTTTT. Translation: CASSIARAGELFF.

The rearrangement joins TRBV27 to TRBJ2-5; no reliable D call. CDR1 is MNHEY and CDR2 is SMNVEV in the germline V gene (reference sequence). V shed 4 bases and J shed 3 bases, with 15 bases lying between them. The CDR3 covers 15 residues. The CDR3 DNA sequence: TGTGCCAGCAGTTCCATCGGGTATGGGGAAGAGACCCAGTACTTC. Its translation: CASSSIGYGEETQYF.

V gene TRBV4-1 combines with J gene TRBJ2-1; D is possibly TRBD2 (5 bases). The CDR3 consists of 13 residues. Germline-derived CDR1 and CDR2 are MGHRA and YSYEKL. Trimming removed 0 bases at V and 16 bases at J, with 16 bases between. CDR3 sequence: CASSQDHLGVQFF. CDR3 DNA: TGCGCCAGCAGCCAAGATCATCTGGGAGTACAATTCTTC.

Note on this clone: The junction departs from the called germline gene at one end, perhaps through a read error. CDR3 region: CASSPSDELVNF. The CDR3 DNA sequence: TGTGCCAGCTCACCCTCTGACGAACTAGTGAACTTC. The chain carries TRBV18 and TRBJ2-7; tentative D call: TRBD2 (5 bases). CDR3 size: 12 residues. Germline CDR1 and CDR2: KGHSH and LQKENI.